Detailed here is one T cell receptor beta chain. Its antigen is currently unknown. The source of the sample is a study of Ad26.COV2.S vaccination and SARS-CoV-2 variants. Study results and limitations: Substantial breadth was reported for post-vaccination spike-specific CD8+ and CD4+ T cells. Placebo recipients showed lower spike-specific TCR breadth than vaccinees.

As to treatment: some 20 received Ad26.COV2.S at low or high dose, single or two shots; about 5 received placebo; per-sample allocation not given. Collection of the samples took place on day 63 after the first injection of vaccine or placebo. Method: immunoSEQ multiplex PCR; TCRdb's copy keeps in-frame clones and lacks some. The table includes approximately 400,000 clones, approximately 84% detected once. The CDR3 has 15 amino acids. Per the germline V gene, CDR1 is LGHNA and CDR2 is YSLEER. V shed 0 bases and J shed 4 bases, with 9 bases lying between them. The sequence was obtained from a person aged 18-65 years who received the Ad26.COV2.S COVID-19 vaccine or a placebo. This rearrangement joins TRBV4-3 to TRBJ2-2; tentative D call: TRBD2 (7 bases). Source: peripheral blood, taken in a trial of Ad26.COV2.S vaccine versus placebo. The DNA for the CDR3 is TGCGCCAGCAGCCAAGACGGGGGGCGCACCGGGGAGCTGTTTTTT. Protein: CASSQDGGRTGELFF.